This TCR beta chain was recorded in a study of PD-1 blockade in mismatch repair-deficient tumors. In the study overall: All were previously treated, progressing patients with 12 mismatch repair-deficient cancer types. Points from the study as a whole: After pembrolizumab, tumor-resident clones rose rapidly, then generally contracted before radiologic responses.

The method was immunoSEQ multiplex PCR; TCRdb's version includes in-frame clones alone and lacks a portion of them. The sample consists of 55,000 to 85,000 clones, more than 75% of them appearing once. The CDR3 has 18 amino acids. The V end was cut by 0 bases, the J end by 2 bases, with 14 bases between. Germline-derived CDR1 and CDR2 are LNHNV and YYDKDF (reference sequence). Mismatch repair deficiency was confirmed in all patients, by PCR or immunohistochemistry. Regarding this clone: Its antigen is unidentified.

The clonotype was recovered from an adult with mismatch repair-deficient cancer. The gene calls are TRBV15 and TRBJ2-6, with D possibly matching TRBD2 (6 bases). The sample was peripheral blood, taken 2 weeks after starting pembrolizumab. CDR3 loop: CATSRDRGGGTGANVLTF. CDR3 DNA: TGTGCCACCAGCAGAGATCGCGGAGGAGGGACTGGGGCCAACGTCCTGACTTTC.